This TCR beta chain emerged from a study of blood T cell repertoires in COVID-19 (dated by TCRdb to the early 2020s). With respect to the entire study: Samples covering the acute and convalescent phases of COVID-19 were provided by collaborators in the United States, Italy and Spain. Sample metadata almost always included a de-identified subject ID, COVID-19 status, age in years and sex. The material from the prospective study consisted of cDNA or gDNA derived from T cells, B-cell-depleted T cells, or PBMCs. The repertoires were made available in a free public database intended to serve as a resource for research on the immune response to SARS-CoV-2. Subjects who had been exposed to COVID-19, were actively infected with it, or had recovered from it provided the deeply sampled blood TCRbeta repertoires that made up the dataset. Where available, HLA class I and class II types were taken from metadata supplied by the sample provider and were not determined by assay-based typing. The samples were drawn from two sources: the first 160 participants of the ongoing ImmuneRACE study, and some 1,300 subjects contributed by 6 global collaborators.

Broad study findings and their caveats: The quantity of clinical and demographic metadata differed by source and by participant and was supplied without curation.

This clone has just one count. What antigen it recognizes has not been identified. No much larger clone is present one base from it, and per-base qualities are unavailable. The immunoSEQ Assay, a bias-controlled multiplex PCR, was used to amplify TCRbeta CDR3 regions from genomic DNA. The study's processing was this. The number of nucleated cells in each sample was estimated by amplification of reference gene primers within the assay. To quantify the absolute abundance of each unique TCRbeta CDR3 rearrangement, sequence reads were collapsed and filtered. Productive Simpson clonality was computed per sample as the square root of Simpson's diversity index over productive rearrangements. Drawn from immuneACCESS, this table holds only the in-frame rearrangements with V and J called that TCRdb kept. Clones are partly lost; checked studies trace under half to an unresolved V gene and leave the rest unexplained. V and J calls and clone size are those listed in that table; D and trimming were worked out from the DNA. Present in this sample are about 94,000 clones, less than 85% of which were seen just once. Less than 5% of the sample goes to the ten largest clones.

Reading the germline V gene gives CDR1 LGHNA and CDR2 YNFKEQ. V sheds 0 bases and J sheds 6 bases, leaving 19 bases between their ends. From its cysteine to its phenylalanine, the CDR3 spans 17 amino acids. The sequence is cut down to CDR3 DNA, 51 bases in frame from base 1. One collaborating source in Seattle enrolled patients while the patients were actively infected and followed the patients over time throughout the course of disease. Each collaborating institution followed its own protocols to collect whole blood in K2EDTA tubes. Collaborator samples were shipped for TCRbeta analysis as frozen whole blood, isolated PBMCs, or DNA extracted from either sample type.

The sequence links TRBV4-2 to TRBJ2-3, and TRBD2 may be the D gene, going by 6 matching bases. The sequence was obtained from a man aged 70 or older with COVID-19, enrolled during active disease. The sample taken for sequencing was peripheral blood. The CDR3 corresponds to CASSQEWRDQRADTQYF. The DNA reads TGTGCCAGCAGCCAAGAATGGCGGGACCAGCGGGCGGATACGCAGTATTTT.